The sequence of this T cell receptor beta chain was determined in a study of blood T cell repertoires in COVID-19. For the study at large: Nucleic acid was either cDNA or gDNA, and it came from T cells, B-cell-depleted T cells, or PBMCs.

Sequencing was performed with immunoSEQ multiplex PCR; in TCRdb, only in-frame clones are kept and a portion is missing. The table has 25,000 to 30,000 clones, 81% seen once. Germline V CDR1 and CDR2: SGDLS, YYNGEE. CDR3 length: 15 amino acids. V was shortened by 0 bases and J by 8 bases, with 12 bases between the two germline ends. Sequencing used peripheral blood. This clonotype was sampled from a woman between 55 and 75 years old with acute or convalescent COVID-19. J is TRBJ1-6 and V is TRBV9; a possible D gene is TRBD1 (6 bases). CDR3 region: CASSVGGGSDSPLHF. As DNA, the CDR3 is TGTGCCAGCAGCGTAGGAGGGGGTTCCGATTCACCCCTCCACTTT.